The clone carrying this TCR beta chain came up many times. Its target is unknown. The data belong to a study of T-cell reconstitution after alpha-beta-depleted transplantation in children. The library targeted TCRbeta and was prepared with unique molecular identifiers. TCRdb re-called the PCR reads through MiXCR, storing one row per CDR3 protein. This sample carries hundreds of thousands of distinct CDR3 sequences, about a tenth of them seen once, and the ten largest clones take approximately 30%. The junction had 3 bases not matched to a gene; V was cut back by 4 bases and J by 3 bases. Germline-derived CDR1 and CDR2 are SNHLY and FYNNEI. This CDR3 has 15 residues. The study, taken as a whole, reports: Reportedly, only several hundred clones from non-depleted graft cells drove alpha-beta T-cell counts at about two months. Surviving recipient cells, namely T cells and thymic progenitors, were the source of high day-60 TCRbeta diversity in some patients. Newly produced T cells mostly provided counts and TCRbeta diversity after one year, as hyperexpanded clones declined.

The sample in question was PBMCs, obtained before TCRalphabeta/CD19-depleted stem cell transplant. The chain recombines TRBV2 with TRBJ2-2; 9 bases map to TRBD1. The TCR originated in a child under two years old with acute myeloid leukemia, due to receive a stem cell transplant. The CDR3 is CASSGRTGDTGELFF. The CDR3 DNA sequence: TGTGCCAGCAGTGGGAGGACAGGGGACACCGGGGAGCTGTTTTTT.